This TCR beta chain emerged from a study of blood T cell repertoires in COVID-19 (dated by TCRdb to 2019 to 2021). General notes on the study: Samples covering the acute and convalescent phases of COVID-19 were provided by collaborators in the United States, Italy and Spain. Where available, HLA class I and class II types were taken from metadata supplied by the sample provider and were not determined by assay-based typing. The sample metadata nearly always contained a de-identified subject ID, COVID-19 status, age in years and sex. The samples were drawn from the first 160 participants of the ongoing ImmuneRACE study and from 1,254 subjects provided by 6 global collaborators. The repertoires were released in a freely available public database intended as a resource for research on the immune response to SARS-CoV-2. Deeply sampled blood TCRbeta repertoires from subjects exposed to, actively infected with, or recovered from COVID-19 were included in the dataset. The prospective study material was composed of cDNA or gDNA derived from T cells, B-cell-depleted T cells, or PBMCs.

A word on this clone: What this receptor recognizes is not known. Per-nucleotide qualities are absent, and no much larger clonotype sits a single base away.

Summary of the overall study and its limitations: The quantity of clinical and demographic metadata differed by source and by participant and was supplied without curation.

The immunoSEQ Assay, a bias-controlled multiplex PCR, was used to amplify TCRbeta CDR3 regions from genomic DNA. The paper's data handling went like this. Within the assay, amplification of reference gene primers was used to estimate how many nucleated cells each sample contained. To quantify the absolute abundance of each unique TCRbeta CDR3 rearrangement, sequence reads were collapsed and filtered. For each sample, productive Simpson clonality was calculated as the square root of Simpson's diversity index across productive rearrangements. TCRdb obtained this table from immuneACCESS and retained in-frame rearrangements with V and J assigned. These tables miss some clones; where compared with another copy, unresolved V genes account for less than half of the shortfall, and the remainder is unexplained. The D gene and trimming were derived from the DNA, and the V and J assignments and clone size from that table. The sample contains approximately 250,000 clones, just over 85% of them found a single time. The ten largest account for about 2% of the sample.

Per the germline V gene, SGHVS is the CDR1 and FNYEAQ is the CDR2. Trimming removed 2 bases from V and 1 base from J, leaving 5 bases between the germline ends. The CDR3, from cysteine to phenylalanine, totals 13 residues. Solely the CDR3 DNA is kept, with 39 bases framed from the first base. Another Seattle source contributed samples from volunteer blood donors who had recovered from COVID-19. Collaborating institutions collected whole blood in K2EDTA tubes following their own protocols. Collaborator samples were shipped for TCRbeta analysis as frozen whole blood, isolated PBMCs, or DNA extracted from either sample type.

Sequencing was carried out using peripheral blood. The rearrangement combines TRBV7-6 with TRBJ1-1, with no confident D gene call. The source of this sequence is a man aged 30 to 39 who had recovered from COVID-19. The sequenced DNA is TGTGCCAGCAGCTTATCACAGAACACTGAAGCTTTCTTT. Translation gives CASSLSQNTEAFF. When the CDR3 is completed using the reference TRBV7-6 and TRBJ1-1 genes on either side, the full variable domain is GAGVSQSPRYKVTKRGQDVALRCDPISGHVSLYWYRQALGQGPEFLTYFNYEAQQDKSGLPNDRFSAERPEGSISTLTIQRTEQRDSAMYRCASSLSQNTEAFFGQGTRLTVV.